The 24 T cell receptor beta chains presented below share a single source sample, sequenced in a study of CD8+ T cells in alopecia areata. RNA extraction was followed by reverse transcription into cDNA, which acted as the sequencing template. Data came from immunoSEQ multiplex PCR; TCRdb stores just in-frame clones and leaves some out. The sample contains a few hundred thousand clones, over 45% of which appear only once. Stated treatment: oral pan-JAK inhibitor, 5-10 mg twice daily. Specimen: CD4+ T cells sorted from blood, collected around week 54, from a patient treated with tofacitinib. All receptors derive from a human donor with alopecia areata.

CDR3 nucleotides: TGTGCCAGCAGCTTAACGCCCGGCTCCTATGGCTACACCTTC. This gives the protein CASSLTPGSYGYTF. J is TRBJ1-2 and V is TRBV7-3, with D hard to call. With 0 bases removed from V and 4 bases from J, the gap between germline ends came to 9 bases. There are 14 residues in the CDR3. Germline lookup yields CDR1 SGHTA and CDR2 FQGTGA.

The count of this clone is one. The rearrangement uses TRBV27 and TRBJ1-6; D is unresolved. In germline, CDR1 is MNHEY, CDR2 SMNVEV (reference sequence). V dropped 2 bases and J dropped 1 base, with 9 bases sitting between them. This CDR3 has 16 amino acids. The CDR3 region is CASSLVEGSYNSPLHF. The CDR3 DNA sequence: TGTGCCAGCAGTTTAGTTGAGGGTTCCTATAATTCACCCCTCCACTTT.

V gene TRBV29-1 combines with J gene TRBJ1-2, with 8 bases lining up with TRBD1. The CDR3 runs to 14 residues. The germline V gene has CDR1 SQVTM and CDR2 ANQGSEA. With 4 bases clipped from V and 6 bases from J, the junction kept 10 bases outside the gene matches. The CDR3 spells CSVAPRTGSNGYTF. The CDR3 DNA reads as TGCAGCGTTGCGCCCCGGACAGGGAGCAATGGCTACACCTTC.

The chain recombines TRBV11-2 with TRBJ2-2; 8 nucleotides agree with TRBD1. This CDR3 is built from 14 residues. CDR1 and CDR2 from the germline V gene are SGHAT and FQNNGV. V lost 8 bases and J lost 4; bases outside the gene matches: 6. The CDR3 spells CASVGDRLTGELFF. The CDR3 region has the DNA TGTGCCAGCGTTGGGGACAGGCTCACCGGGGAGCTGTTTTTT. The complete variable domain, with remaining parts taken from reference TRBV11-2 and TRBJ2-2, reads EAGVAQSPRYKIIEKRQSVAFWCNPISGHATLYWYQQILGQGPKLLIQFQNNGVVDDSQLPKDRFSAERLKGVDSTLKIQPAKLEDSAVYLCASVGDRLTGELFFGEGSRLTVL.

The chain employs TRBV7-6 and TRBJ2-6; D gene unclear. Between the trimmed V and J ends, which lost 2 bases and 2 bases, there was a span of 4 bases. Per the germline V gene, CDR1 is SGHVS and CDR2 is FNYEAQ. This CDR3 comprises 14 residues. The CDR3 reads CASSLRPGANVLTF. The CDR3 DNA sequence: TGTGCCAGCAGCTTACGCCCTGGGGCCAACGTCCTGACTTTC.

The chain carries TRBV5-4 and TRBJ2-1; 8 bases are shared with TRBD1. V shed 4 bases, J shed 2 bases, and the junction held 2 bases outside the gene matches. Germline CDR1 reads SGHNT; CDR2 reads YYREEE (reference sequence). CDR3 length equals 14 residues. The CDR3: CASSQDRAYNEQFF. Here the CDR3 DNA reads TGTGCCAGCAGCCAGGACAGGGCCTACAATGAGCAGTTCTTC.

For the CDR3, the DNA is TGTGCCAGCAGCCCTGGGACAGGGCGCTCTGGGGCCAACGTCCTGACTTTC. As protein: CASSPGTGRSGANVLTF. V is TRBV7-8 and J is TRBJ2-6; 9 bases agree with TRBD1. V was pared by 5 bases and J by 0 bases, with 5 bases of the junction left unmatched. In germline, CDR1 is SGHVS, CDR2 FQNEAQ. The CDR3 is 17 amino acids.

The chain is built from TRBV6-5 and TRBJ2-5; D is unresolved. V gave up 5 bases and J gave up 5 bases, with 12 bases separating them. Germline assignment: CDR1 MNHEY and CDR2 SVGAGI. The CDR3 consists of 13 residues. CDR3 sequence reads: CASSVLRRETQYF. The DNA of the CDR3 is TGTGCCAGCAGTGTACTTCGGCGGGAGACCCAGTACTTC.

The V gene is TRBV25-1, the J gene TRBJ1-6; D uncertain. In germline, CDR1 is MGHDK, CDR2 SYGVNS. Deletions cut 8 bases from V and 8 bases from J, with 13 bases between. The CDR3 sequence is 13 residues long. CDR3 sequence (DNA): TGTGCCAGCGCAGCGGACGCCTATTCACCCCTCCACTTT. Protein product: CASAADAYSPLHF. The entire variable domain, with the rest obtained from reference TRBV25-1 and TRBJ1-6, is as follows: EADIYQTPRYLVIGTGKKITLECSQTMGHDKMYWYQQDPGMELHLIHYSYGVNSTEKGDLSSESTVSRIRTEHFPLTLESARPSHTSQYLCASAADAYSPLHFGNGTRLTVT.

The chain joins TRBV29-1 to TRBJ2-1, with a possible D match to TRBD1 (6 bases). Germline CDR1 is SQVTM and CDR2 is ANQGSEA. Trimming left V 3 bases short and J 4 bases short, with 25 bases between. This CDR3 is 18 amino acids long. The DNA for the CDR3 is TGCAGCGTTGATACGGCGGTATCAAACAGGGTAGCTTACAATGAGCAGTTCTTC. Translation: CSVDTAVSNRVAYNEQFF.

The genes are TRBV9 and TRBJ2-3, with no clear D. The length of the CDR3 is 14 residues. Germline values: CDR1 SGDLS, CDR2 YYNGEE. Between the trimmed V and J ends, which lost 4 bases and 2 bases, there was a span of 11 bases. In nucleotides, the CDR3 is TGTGCCAGCAGCCCCCTCCCTTCCACAGATACGCAGTATTTT. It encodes CASSPLPSTDTQYF.

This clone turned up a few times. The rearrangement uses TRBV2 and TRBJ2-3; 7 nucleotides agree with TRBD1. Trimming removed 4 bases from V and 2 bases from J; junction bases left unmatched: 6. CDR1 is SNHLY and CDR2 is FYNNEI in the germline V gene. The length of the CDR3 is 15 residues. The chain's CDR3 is CASSGDRRYTDTQYF. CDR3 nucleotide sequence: TGTGCCAGCAGTGGGGACAGACGATACACAGATACGCAGTATTTT.

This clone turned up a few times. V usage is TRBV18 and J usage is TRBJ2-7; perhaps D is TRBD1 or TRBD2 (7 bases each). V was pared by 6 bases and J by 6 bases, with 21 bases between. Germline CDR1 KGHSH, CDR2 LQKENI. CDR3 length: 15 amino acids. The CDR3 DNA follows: TGTGCCAGCTCCCTGGGAGGGACAGCCGGACGCGAGCAGTACTTC. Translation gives CASSLGGTAGREQYF. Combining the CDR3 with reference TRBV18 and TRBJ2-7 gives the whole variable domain NAGVMQNPRHLVRRRGQEARLRCSPMKGHSHVYWYRQLPEEGLKFMVYLQKENIIDESGMPKERFSAEFPKEGPSILRIQQVVRGDSAAYFCASSLGGTAGREQYFGPGTRLTVT.

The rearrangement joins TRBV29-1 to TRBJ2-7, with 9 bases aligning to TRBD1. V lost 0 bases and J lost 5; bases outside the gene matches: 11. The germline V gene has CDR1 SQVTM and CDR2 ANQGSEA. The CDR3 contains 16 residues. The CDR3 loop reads CSVEDVPGQGHNEQYF. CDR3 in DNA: TGCAGCGTTGAAGACGTTCCGGGACAGGGTCATAACGAGCAGTACTTC.

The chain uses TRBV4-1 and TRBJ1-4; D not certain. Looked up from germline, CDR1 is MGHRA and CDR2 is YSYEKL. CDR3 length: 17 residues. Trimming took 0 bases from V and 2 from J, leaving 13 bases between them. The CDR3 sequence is CASSQDRPSRTNEKLFF. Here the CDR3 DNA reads TGCGCCAGCAGCCAAGATCGGCCTTCGAGGACTAATGAAAAACTGTTTTTT.

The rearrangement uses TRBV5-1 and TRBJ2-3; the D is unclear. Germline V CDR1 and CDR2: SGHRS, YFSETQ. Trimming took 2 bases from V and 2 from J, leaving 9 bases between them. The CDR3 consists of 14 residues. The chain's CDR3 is CASSFRSVTDTQYF. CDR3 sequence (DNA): TGCGCCAGCAGCTTCCGCAGCGTCACAGATACGCAGTATTTT.

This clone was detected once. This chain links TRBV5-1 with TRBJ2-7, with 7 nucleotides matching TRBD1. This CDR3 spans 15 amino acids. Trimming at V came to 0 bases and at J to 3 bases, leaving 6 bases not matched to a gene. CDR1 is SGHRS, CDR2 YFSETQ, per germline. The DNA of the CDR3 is TGCGCCAGCAGCTTGGTAACAGGGGTGGGCTACGAGCAGTACTTC. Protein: CASSLVTGVGYEQYF.

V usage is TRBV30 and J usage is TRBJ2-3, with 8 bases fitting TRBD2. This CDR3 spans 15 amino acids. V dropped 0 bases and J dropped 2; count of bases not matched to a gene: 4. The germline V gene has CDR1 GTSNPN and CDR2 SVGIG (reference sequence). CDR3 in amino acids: CAWSVPGGDTDTQYF. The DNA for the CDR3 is TGTGCCTGGAGTGTACCCGGGGGGGACACAGATACGCAGTATTTT.

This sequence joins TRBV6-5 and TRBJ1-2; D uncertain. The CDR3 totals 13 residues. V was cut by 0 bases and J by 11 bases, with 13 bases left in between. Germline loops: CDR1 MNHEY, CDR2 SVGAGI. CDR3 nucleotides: TGTGCCAGCAGTTACTCGACGGAGAGCGGATACACCTTC. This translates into CASSYSTESGYTF.

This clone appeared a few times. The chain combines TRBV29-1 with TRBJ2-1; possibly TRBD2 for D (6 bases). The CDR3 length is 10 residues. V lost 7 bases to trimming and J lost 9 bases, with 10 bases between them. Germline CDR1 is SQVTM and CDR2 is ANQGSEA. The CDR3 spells CSAGGGEQFF. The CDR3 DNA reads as TGCAGCGCTGGGGGAGGTGAGCAGTTCTTC.

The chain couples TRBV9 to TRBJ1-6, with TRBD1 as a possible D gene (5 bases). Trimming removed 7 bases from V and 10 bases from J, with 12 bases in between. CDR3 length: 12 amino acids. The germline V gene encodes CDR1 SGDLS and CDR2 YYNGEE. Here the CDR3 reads CASESGGSPLHF. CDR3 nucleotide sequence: TGTGCCAGCGAAAGCGGGGGGTCACCCCTCCACTTT.

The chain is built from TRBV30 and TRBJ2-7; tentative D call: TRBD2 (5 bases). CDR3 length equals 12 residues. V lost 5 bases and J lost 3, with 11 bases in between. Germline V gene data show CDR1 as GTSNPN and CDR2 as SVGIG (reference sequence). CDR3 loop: CAWAGRDYEQYF. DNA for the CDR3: TGTGCCTGGGCGGGTCGCGACTACGAGCAGTACTTC.

In DNA, the CDR3 is TGCAGCCTCCGCGAGGGGAGGAATGGCTACACCTTC. This encodes CSLREGRNGYTF. The chain has TRBV29-1 and TRBJ1-2, with a tentative D call TRBD1 (5 bases). The CDR3 runs to 12 residues. V dropped 8 bases and J dropped 6 bases, with 16 bases sitting between them. Germline values: CDR1 SQVTM, CDR2 ANQGSEA. The entire variable domain, with the rest obtained from reference TRBV29-1 and TRBJ1-2, is as follows: SAVISQKPSRDICQRGTSLTIQCQVDSQVTMMFWYRQQPGQSLTLIATANQGSEATYESGFVIDKFPISRPNLTFSTLTVSNMSPEDSSIYLCSLREGRNGYTFGSGTRLTVV.

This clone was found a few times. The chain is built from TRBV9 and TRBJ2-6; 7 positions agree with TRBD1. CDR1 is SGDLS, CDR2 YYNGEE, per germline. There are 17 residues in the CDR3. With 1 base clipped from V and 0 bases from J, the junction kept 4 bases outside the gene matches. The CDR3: CASSVKTGDSGANVLTF. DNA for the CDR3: TGTGCCAGCAGCGTAAAAACAGGGGACTCTGGGGCCAACGTCCTGACTTTC.